These T cell receptor beta chains were read from a single sample in a study of cytomegalovirus exposure and HLA in healthy donors. Repertoires were generated with immunoSEQ multiplex PCR, while TCRdb's copy carries only in-frame clones and drops some. The data show around 140,000 clones, over 60% seen once. The sequencing sample was made of PBMCs. These TCRs come from a woman aged 55-75 years in good health and CMV-seronegative. CDR3s include the opening cysteine and the closing phenylalanine or tryptophan. The D gene is left open where the match is weak. A row's size may be missing; if present it is once, few, many or a size class.

J	V	D	size	CDR3	DNA
TRBJ1-3	TRBV7-9	TRBD1	-	CASSLGQGVYF	TGTGCCAGCAGCTTGGGACAGGGAGTATATTTT
TRBJ2-2	TRBV4-2	TRBD2	-	CASSKGLAGYTGELFF	TGTGCCAGCAGCAAGGGACTAGCGGGTTACACCGGGGAGCTGTTTTTT
TRBJ2-1	TRBV7-2	TRBD2	-	CASSMTSREQFF	TGTGCCAGCAGCATGACTAGCAGGGAGCAGTTCTTC
TRBJ1-5	TRBV19	TRBD1	-	CASSIGSGQGGNQPQHF	TGTGCCAGTAGTATAGGGTCGGGACAGGGTGGCAATCAGCCCCAGCATTTT
TRBJ1-1	TRBV6-5	TRBD1	-	CASSRATGDTEAFF	TGTGCCAGCAGTCGGGCGACAGGGGACACTGAAGCTTTCTTT
TRBJ2-7	TRBV7-8	TRBD2	once	CASSLALASGSNYEQYF	TGTGCCAGCAGCTTAGCTCTGGCTAGCGGGAGCAACTACGAGCAGTACTTC
TRBJ1-2	TRBV6-5	-	-	CASSYSPRNYGYTF	TGTGCCAGCAGTTACTCGCCCCGGAACTATGGCTACACCTTC
TRBJ1-5	TRBV27	-	-	CASSSTHSNQPQHF	TGTGCCAGCAGTTCTACCCATAGCAATCAGCCCCAGCATTTT
TRBJ2-5	TRBV7-2	-	-	CASSGGLYQETQYF	TGTGCCAGCAGCGGGGGACTTTACCAAGAGACCCAGTACTTC
TRBJ1-6	TRBV15	-	medium-sized	CATSIRRAPLHF	TGTGCCACCAGTATCCGGAGAGCACCCCTCCACTTT
TRBJ1-3	TRBV19	-	-	CASSIDRSGNTIYF	TGTGCCAGTAGTATAGACAGATCTGGAAACACCATATATTTT
TRBJ1-5	TRBV5-8	TRBD1	few	CASSRGRGGQPQHF	TGTGCCAGCAGCAGGGGGCGTGGAGGACAGCCCCAGCATTTT
TRBJ1-6	TRBV5-1	TRBD1	-	CASSLEGQGGLGALHF	TGCGCCAGCAGCTTGGAGGGACAGGGGGGACTGGGGGCCCTCCACTTT
TRBJ2-3	TRBV9	-	-	CASSTGSHMRSTDTQYF	TGTGCCAGCAGCACCGGGTCTCACATGAGGAGCACAGATACGCAGTATTTT
TRBJ2-3	TRBV15	TRBD2	-	CATRSGGTSGRRVADTQYF	TGTGCCACCAGATCCGGCGGGACTAGCGGGAGGCGAGTGGCAGATACGCAGTATTTT
TRBJ2-2	TRBV18	-	-	CASSPRGGTGELFF	TGTGCCAGCTCACCCCGAGGTGGCACCGGGGAGCTGTTTTTT
TRBJ1-1	TRBV25-1	TRBD1	-	CASGPGTGVTEAFF	TGTGCCAGCGGCCCAGGGACAGGGGTTACTGAAGCTTTCTTT
TRBJ2-4	TRBV4-1	TRBD2	-	CASYGTSGGASKNIQYF	TGCGCCAGCTACGGGACTAGCGGGGGGGCTAGCAAAAACATTCAGTACTTC
TRBJ2-1	TRBV7-2	TRBD2	-	CASTPRGGSYNEQFF	TGTGCCAGCACCCCTCGGGGGGGGTCCTACAATGAGCAGTTCTTC
TRBJ2-5	TRBV5-1	TRBD2	-	CASGSGGPGETQYF	TGCGCCAGCGGGAGCGGGGGGCCCGGGGAGACCCAGTACTTC
TRBJ2-5	TRBV18	TRBD2	once	CASSPGLAQETQYF	TGTGCCAGCTCACCGGGACTAGCCCAAGAGACCCAGTACTTC
TRBJ2-3	TRBV7-2	TRBD2	few	CASSLRLAGAGDTQYF	TGTGCCAGCAGCTTACGACTAGCGGGGGCAGGAGATACGCAGTATTTT
TRBJ2-3	TRBV2	TRBD1	-	CASSLGQGRTDTQYF	TGTGCCAGCAGTTTGGGACAGGGACGCACAGATACGCAGTATTTT
TRBJ2-1	TRBV7-3	TRBD1	few	CASSPVGAGGWYNEQFF	TGTGCCAGCAGTCCCGTCGGGGCAGGGGGTTGGTACAATGAGCAGTTCTTC
TRBJ1-5	TRBV7-8	TRBD1	few	CASSLGGQGAQPQHF	TGTGCCAGCAGCTTAGGGGGACAGGGGGCACAGCCCCAGCATTTT
TRBJ1-6	TRBV18	-	-	CASSPLDKNSPLHF	TGTGCCAGCTCACCATTGGACAAGAATTCACCCCTCCACTTT
TRBJ2-1	TRBV11-3	TRBD2	-	CASSRLAGSGEQFF	TGTGCCAGCAGCCGGCTAGCGGGGTCTGGTGAGCAGTTCTTC